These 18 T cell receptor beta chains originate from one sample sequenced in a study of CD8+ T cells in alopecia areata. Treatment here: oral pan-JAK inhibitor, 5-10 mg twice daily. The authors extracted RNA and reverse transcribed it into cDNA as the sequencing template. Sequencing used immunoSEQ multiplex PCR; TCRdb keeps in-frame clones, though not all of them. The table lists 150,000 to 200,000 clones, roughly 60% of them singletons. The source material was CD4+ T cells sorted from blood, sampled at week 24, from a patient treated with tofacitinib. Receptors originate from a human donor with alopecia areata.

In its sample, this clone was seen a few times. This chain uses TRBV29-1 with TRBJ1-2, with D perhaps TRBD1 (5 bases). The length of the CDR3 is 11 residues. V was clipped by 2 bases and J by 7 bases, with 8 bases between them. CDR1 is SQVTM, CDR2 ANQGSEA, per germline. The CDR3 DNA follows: TGCAGCGTTGAAAGTAGGGGTGGCTACACCTTC. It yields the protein CSVESRGGYTF.

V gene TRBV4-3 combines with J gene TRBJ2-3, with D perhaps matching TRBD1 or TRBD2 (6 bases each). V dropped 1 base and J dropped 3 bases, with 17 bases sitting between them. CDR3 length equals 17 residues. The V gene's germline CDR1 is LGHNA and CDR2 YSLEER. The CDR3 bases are TGCGCCAGCAGCCAAGGGACGGGGGCGCAGGGTACAGATACGCAGTATTTT. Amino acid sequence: CASSQGTGAQGTDTQYF.

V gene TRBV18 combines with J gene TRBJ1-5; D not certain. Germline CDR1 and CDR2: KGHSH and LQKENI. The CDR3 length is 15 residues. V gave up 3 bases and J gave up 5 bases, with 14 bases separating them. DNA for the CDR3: TGTGCCAGCTCACCCCGGACTGCGCCTGATCAGCCCCAGCATTTT. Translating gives CASSPRTAPDQPQHF.

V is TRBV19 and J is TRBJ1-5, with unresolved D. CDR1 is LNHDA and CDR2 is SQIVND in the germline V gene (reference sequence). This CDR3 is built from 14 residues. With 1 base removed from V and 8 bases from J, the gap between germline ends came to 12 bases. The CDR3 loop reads CASSIGGTLKPQHF. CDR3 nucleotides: TGTGCCAGTAGTATAGGAGGAACCCTTAAGCCCCAGCATTTT.

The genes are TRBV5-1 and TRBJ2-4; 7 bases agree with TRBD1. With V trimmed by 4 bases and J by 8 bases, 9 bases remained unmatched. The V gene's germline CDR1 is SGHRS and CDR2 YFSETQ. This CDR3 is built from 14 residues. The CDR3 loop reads CASSGINRGDIQYF. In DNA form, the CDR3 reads TGCGCCAGCAGCGGTATAAACAGGGGTGACATTCAGTACTTC.

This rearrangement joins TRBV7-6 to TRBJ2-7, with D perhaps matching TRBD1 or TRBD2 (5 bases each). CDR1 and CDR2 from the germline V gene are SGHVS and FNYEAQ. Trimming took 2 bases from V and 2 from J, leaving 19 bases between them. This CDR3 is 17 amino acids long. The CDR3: CASSLSGIGDATYEQYF. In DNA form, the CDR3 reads TGTGCCAGCAGCTTATCGGGGATCGGGGACGCTACCTACGAGCAGTACTTC.

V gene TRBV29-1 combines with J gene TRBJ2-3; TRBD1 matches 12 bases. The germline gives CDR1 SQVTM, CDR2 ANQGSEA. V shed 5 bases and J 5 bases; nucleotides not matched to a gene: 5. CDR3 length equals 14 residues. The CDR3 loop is CSVSGTGGKDTQYF. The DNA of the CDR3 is TGCAGCGTTTCCGGGACAGGGGGCAAAGATACGCAGTATTTT.

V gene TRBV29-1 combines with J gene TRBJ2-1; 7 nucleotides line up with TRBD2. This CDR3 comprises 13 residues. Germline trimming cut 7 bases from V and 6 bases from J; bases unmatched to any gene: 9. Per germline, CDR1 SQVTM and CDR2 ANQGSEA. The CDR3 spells CSGSAGLGNEQFF. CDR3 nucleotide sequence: TGCAGCGGATCAGCGGGGCTAGGCAATGAGCAGTTCTTC.

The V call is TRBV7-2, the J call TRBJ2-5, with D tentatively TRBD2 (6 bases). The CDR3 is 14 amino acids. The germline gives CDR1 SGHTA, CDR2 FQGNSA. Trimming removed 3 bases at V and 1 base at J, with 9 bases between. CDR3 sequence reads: CASSFRRGQETQYF. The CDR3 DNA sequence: TGTGCCAGCAGCTTCCGGCGGGGCCAAGAGACCCAGTACTTC.

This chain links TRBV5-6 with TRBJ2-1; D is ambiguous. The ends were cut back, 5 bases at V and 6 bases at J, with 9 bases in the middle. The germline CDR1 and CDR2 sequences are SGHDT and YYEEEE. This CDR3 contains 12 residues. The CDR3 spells CASSRVLNEQFF. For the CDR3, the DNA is TGTGCCAGCAGTCGCGTTCTCAATGAGCAGTTCTTC.

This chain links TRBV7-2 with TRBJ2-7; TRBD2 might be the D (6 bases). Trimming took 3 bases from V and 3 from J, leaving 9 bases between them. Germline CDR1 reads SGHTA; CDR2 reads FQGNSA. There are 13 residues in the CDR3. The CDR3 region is CASSFIAVYEQYF. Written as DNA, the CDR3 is TGTGCCAGCAGCTTTATAGCGGTCTACGAGCAGTACTTC.

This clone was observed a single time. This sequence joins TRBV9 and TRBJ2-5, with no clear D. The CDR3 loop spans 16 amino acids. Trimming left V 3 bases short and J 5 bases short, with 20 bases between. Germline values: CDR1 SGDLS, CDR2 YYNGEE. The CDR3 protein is CASSGVGRINRETQYF. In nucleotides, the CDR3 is TGTGCCAGCAGCGGTGTCGGCAGAATCAATCGGGAGACCCAGTACTTC.

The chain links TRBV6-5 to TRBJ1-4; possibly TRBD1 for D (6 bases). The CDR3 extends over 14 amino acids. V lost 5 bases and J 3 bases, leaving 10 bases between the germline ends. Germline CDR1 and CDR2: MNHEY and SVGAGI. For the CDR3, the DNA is TGTGCCAGCAGTAAACGACAGGCTAATGAAAAACTGTTTTTT. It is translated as CASSKRQANEKLFF.

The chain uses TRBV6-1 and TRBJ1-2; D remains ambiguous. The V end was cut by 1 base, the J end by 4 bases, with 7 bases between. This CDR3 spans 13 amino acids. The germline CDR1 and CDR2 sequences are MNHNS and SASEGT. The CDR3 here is CASSEGVVYGYTF. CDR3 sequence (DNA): TGTGCCAGCAGTGAAGGGGTGGTCTATGGCTACACCTTC.

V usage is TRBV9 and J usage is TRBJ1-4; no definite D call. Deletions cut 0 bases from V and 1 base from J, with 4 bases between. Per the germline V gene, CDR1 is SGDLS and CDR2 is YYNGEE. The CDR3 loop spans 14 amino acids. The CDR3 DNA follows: TGTGCCAGCAGCGTAGACGGAACTAATGAAAAACTGTTTTTT. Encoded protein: CASSVDGTNEKLFF.

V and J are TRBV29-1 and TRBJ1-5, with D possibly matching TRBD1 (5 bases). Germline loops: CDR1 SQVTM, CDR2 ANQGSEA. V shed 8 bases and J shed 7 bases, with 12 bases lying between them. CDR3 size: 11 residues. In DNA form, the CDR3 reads TGCAGCCGACCGGGGGAACAGCCCCAGCATTTT. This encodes CSRPGEQPQHF.

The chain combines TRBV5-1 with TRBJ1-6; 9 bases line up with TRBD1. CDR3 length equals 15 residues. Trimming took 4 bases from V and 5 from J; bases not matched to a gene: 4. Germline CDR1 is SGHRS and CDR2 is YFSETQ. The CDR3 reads CASSHRDRDNSPLHF. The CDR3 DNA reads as TGCGCCAGCAGCCACCGGGACAGGGATAATTCACCCCTCCACTTT.

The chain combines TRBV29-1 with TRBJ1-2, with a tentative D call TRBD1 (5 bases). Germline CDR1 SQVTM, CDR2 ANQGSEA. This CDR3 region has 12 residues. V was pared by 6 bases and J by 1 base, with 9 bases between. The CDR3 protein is CSVWGINYGYTF. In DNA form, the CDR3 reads TGCAGCGTGTGGGGGATTAACTATGGCTACACCTTC.